Below, one TCR beta chain is given with its context. This CDR3 has 19 residues. CDR1 SGHVS and CDR2 FQNEAQ come from the germline V gene. The junction had 4 bases not matched to a gene; V was cut back by 0 bases and J by 1 base. This entry is derived from a study of cytomegalovirus exposure and HLA in healthy donors. A multiplex PCR was run with 60 Vbeta primers and 13 Jbeta primers. Profiling relied on immunoSEQ multiplex PCR, and the TCRdb table lists in-frame clones only, not all of them. The sample includes about 180,000 clones, roughly 80% of them seen just once. This clonotype originated in a woman aged 50 to 60 in good health and CMV-seronegative. This chain links TRBV7-8 with TRBJ2-3, with 16 bases fitting TRBD2. The specimen sequenced was PBMCs. CDR3 DNA: TGTGCCAGCAGCTTAGCGCGGGGACTAGCGGGAGGGCGCACAGATACGCAGTATTTT. It encodes CASSLARGLAGGRTDTQYF.